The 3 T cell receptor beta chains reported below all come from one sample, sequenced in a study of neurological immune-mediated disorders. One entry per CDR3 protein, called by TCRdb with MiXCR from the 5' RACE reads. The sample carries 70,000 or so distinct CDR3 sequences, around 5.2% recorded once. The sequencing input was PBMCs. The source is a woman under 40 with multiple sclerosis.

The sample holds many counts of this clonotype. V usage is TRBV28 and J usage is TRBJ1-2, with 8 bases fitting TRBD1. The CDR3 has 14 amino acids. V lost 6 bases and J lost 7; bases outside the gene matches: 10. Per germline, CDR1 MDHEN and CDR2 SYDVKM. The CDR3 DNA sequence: TGTGCCAGCAGGCTACCGGGACAGGAGGCTGGCTACACCTTC. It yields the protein CASRLPGQEAGYTF.

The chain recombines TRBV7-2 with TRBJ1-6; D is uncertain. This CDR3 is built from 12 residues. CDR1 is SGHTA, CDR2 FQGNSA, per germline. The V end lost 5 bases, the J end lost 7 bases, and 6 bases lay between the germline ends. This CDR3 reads CASSVLNSPLHF. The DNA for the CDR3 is TGTGCCAGCAGCGTTCTCAATTCACCCCTCCACTTT.

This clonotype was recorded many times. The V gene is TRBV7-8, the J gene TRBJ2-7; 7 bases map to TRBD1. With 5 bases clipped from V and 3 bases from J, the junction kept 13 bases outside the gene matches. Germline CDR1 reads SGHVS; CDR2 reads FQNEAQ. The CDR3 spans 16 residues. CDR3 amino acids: CASSRSTGMDNYEQYF. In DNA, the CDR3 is TGTGCCAGCAGCCGATCGACAGGGATGGATAACTACGAGCAGTACTTC.